The rows below give T cell receptor beta chains drawn from one sample of a study of shared clonotypes between healthy human individuals. Sequenced by immunoSEQ multiplex PCR; TCRdb stores in-frame clones only, minus some. The table includes about a million clones, approximately 80% detected once. Sequencing used memory CD4+ T cells sorted from blood. The receptors here all came from a man between 18 and 29 years old in good health. The CDR3 runs from the conserved cysteine through the conserved F or W. A D gene is named only where the DNA matches it firmly. Size values are once, few and many counts, or a class for expanded clones, and some rows have none.

v_gene,abundance,j_gene,d_gene,CDR3aa,CDR3nt
TRBV21-1,-,TRBJ2-5,-,CASSIRQVLTQETQYF,TGTGCCAGCAGCATCAGACAGGTATTGACCCAAGAGACCCAGTACTTC
TRBV5-1,once,TRBJ1-6,TRBD1,CASSLVGQGILSPLHF,TGCGCCAGCAGCTTGGTTGGACAGGGGATCCTTTCACCCCTCCACTTT
TRBV19,-,TRBJ2-5,-,CASSDSGQETQYF,TGTGCCAGTAGTGATAGCGGACAAGAGACCCAGTACTTC
TRBV9,-,TRBJ1-2,-,CASSVGSASQGHGYTF,TGTGCCAGCAGCGTAGGCTCGGCCTCCCAGGGCCATGGCTACACCTTC
TRBV11-2,-,TRBJ2-7,TRBD2,CASSLGTSGFYEQYF,TGTGCCAGCAGCTTAGGAACTAGCGGGTTCTACGAGCAGTACTTC
TRBV11-2,few,TRBJ2-2,-,CASSEWRGRETGELFF,TGTGCCAGCAGCGAATGGAGGGGGCGGGAGACCGGGGAGCTGTTTTTT
TRBV5-6,-,TRBJ2-7,-,CASTGRGSEQYF,TGTGCCAGCACCGGACGGGGGAGCGAGCAGTACTTC
TRBV6-5,-,TRBJ2-2,-,CASSYSPWNTGELFF,TGTGCCAGCAGTTACAGCCCCTGGAACACCGGGGAGCTGTTTTTT
TRBV5-1,few,TRBJ2-3,-,CASSSEGGSTDTQYF,TGCGCCAGCAGCTCTGAGGGGGGGAGCACAGATACGCAGTATTTT
TRBV9,-,TRBJ1-5,TRBD1,CASSKTGGNQPQHF,TGTGCCAGCAGCAAAACAGGGGGCAATCAGCCCCAGCATTTT
TRBV12-2,-,TRBJ2-6,-,CASRYGHAKDGANVLTF,TGTGCAAGTCGCTACGGACACGCCAAGGATGGGGCCAACGTCCTGACTTTC
TRBV7-2,once,TRBJ2-1,TRBD2,CASIRAGSSYNEQFF,TGTGCCAGCATCCGAGCGGGATCCAGTTACAATGAGCAGTTCTTC
TRBV19,-,TRBJ1-6,TRBD1,CASSIGDRVDSPLHF,TGTGCCAGTAGTATCGGGGACAGGGTGGACTCACCCCTCCACTTT
TRBV5-1,-,TRBJ1-3,-,CASSLGALGNTIYF,TGCGCCAGCAGCCTGGGGGCATTAGGAAACACCATATATTTT
TRBV5-1,-,TRBJ2-3,-,CASSYSGTDTQYF,TGCGCCAGCAGCTATAGTGGGACAGATACGCAGTATTTT
TRBV28,-,TRBJ2-5,-,CASSSQVQETQYF,TGTGCCAGCAGTTCGCAGGTACAAGAGACCCAGTACTTC
TRBV4-1,-,TRBJ1-6,-,CASSQEEGYRSPLHF,TGCGCCAGCAGCCAAGAAGAAGGGTATCGTTCACCCCTCCACTTT
TRBV6-4,-,TRBJ2-3,-,CASPQGSGRTDTQYF,TGTGCCAGCCCCCAGGGAAGCGGAAGAACAGATACGCAGTATTTT
TRBV7-3,-,TRBJ1-2,-,CASSPQGGDYGYTF,TGTGCCAGCAGCCCCCAGGGAGGAGACTATGGCTACACCTTC
TRBV29-1,many,TRBJ2-7,-,CSVERDTGIGEQYF,TGCAGCGTTGAGAGGGACACGGGAATAGGGGAGCAGTACTTC
TRBV7-2,once,TRBJ2-7,-,CASSARIPGLSEQYF,TGTGCCAGCAGCGCCCGAATACCGGGATTATCCGAGCAGTACTTC
TRBV5-1,-,TRBJ1-1,TRBD1,CASSSDRGGTEAFF,TGCGCCAGCAGCTCGGACAGGGGTGGGACTGAAGCTTTCTTT
TRBV19,-,TRBJ1-2,-,CASSDLYGYTF,TGTGCCAGTAGTGATCTTTATGGCTACACCTTC
TRBV28,-,TRBJ1-6,-,CASIGSYNSPLHF,TGTGCCAGCATTGGCTCCTATAATTCACCCCTCCACTTT
TRBV5-1,many,TRBJ1-2,-,CASSLGVTNYGYTF,TGCGCCAGCAGCTTGGGGGTTACCAACTATGGCTACACCTTC
TRBV5-1,few,TRBJ1-2,-,CASSLVTGNYGYTF,TGCGCCAGCAGCTTGGTAACAGGGAACTATGGCTACACCTTC
TRBV5-1,-,TRBJ1-6,-,CASSPDPDSYNSPLHF,TGCGCCAGCAGCCCTGACCCGGACAGCTATAATTCACCCCTCCACTTT
TRBV19,-,TRBJ2-1,TRBD1,CASSPGTEKYNEQFF,TGTGCCAGTAGCCCCGGGACAGAAAAATACAATGAGCAGTTCTTC
TRBV29-1,-,TRBJ2-5,-,CSVDTGNAGETQYF,TGCAGCGTTGATACAGGGAACGCAGGGGAGACCCAGTACTTC
TRBV19,few,TRBJ1-3,-,CASSISAGNTIYF,TGTGCCAGTAGTATATCGGCTGGAAACACCATATATTTT
TRBV5-1,-,TRBJ1-1,-,CASSLVLNTEAFF,TGCGCCAGCAGCTTGGTGTTGAACACTGAAGCTTTCTTT
TRBV29-1,-,TRBJ2-7,TRBD1,CSVVRTGGYEQYF,TGCAGCGTTGTCCGGACAGGGGGCTACGAGCAGTACTTC
TRBV9,-,TRBJ2-3,-,CASSAALDPTARAQYF,TGTGCCAGCAGCGCCGCCCTGGATCCCACAGCCCGGGCGCAGTATTTT
TRBV19,-,TRBJ2-7,-,CASSISGPYEQYF,TGTGCCAGTAGTATTTCAGGGCCCTACGAGCAGTACTTC
TRBV5-1,-,TRBJ1-3,-,CASTSEASSGNTIYF,TGCGCCAGCACCTCGGAGGCGAGCTCTGGAAACACCATATATTTT
TRBV28,-,TRBJ1-2,TRBD1,CASSFPQPGQGTGGYTF,TGTGCCAGCAGTTTCCCCCAACCGGGACAGGGGACGGGTGGCTACACCTTC
TRBV5-6,few,TRBJ1-5,-,CASSLAPDQPQHF,TGTGCCAGCAGCTTGGCCCCCGATCAGCCCCAGCATTTT
TRBV28,-,TRBJ2-5,TRBD1,CASQGQKETQYF,TGTGCCAGCCAGGGACAGAAAGAGACCCAGTACTTC
TRBV5-4,-,TRBJ2-7,-,CASSLSADSVSYEQYF,TGTGCCAGCAGCTTGTCTGCGGACTCGGTTTCCTACGAGCAGTACTTC
TRBV7-9,-,TRBJ2-7,-,CASSRSVGEQYF,TGTGCCAGCAGCCGTAGCGTAGGCGAGCAGTACTTC
TRBV18,-,TRBJ1-4,TRBD1,CASSSGTGGEKLFF,TGTGCCAGCTCTTCCGGGACAGGGGGAGAAAAACTGTTTTTT
TRBV21-1,-,TRBJ2-3,-,CASSKWLLATDTQYF,TGTGCCAGCAGCAAATGGTTGCTAGCCACAGATACGCAGTATTTT
TRBV19,many,TRBJ2-2,-,CASTPGLGNTGELFF,TGTGCCAGCACCCCAGGTTTAGGGAACACCGGGGAGCTGTTTTTT
TRBV4-1,few,TRBJ2-7,TRBD2,CASSQGGLAAYEQYF,TGCGCCAGCAGCCAGGGAGGACTAGCAGCCTACGAGCAGTACTTC
TRBV5-1,-,TRBJ1-5,-,CASSNIKEYQPQHF,TGCGCCAGCAGCAATATTAAGGAGTATCAGCCCCAGCATTTT
TRBV29-1,-,TRBJ2-3,-,CSALRLVSDTQYF,TGCAGCGCCCTGCGATTGGTTTCAGATACGCAGTATTTT
TRBV5-1,-,TRBJ1-2,-,CASSPGTPERGYTF,TGCGCCAGCAGCCCCGGGACACCCGAGAGGGGCTACACCTTC
TRBV7-2,-,TRBJ1-2,-,CASSPFGGLGYGYTF,TGTGCCAGCAGCCCCTTTGGGGGGCTGGGCTATGGCTACACCTTC
TRBV5-6,-,TRBJ2-5,-,CASSLVRDYQETQYF,TGTGCCAGCAGCTTGGTACGGGACTACCAAGAGACCCAGTACTTC
TRBV5-1,-,TRBJ1-6,-,CASSPGGTYNNSPLHF,TGCGCCAGCAGCCCGGGGGGGACTTACAATAATTCACCCCTCCACTTT
TRBV6-5,-,TRBJ1-2,-,CASSYSATPTYGYTF,TGTGCCAGCAGTTACTCCGCCACTCCAACTTATGGCTACACCTTC
TRBV19,-,TRBJ2-3,-,CASSFSQISTDTQYF,TGTGCCAGTAGTTTCTCGCAAATTAGCACAGATACGCAGTATTTT
TRBV7-2,-,TRBJ1-5,-,CASSLGGMIQPQHF,TGTGCCAGCAGCTTAGGGGGAATGATACAGCCCCAGCATTTT